Following are 26 T cell receptor beta chains from one sample sequenced in a study of T cell repertoires in cytomegalovirus infection (dated by TCRdb to about 2019). What these receptors recognize is not known. TCRdb records Illumina HiSeq 1500 as the sequencer. The raw public data were reprocessed by TCRdb itself: fastp quality trimming at Q25, MiXCR clonotype calling, in-frame beta chains only. Duplicate CDR3 protein sequences are folded into a single record with the most common DNA and genes. This sample gives some 940,000 distinct CDR3 sequences in total; about a third of them show up just once. Around 15% of the sample belongs to the ten largest clones. Taken with the paper, the label for treatment or condition translates to: in vitro stimulation with specific CMV peptide epitopes to enrich CMV-specific T cells. Source: cultured CD8+ T cells from PBMCs, taken from culture after CMV antigen stimulation. The origin of the receptors is a human donor in good health (CMV status not recorded). Some clones in this sample may be carry-over from other donors' samples.

The chain recombines TRBV5-1 with TRBJ2-7, with a possible D match to TRBD2 (5 bases). Germline CDR1 is SGHRS and CDR2 is YFSETQ. The ends were cut back, 4 bases at V and 3 bases at J, with 14 bases in the middle. The CDR3 spans 14 residues. The CDR3 is CASSVTGNDYEQYF. The DNA for the CDR3 is TGCGCCAGCAGCGTAACCGGGAATGACTACGAGCAGTACTTC.

To note about this clonotype: It may be a read error: a sequence one base away is much more abundant. V usage is TRBV7-6 and J usage is TRBJ2-2; D not certain. The CDR3 consists of 17 residues. Per germline, CDR1 SGHVS and CDR2 FNYEAQ. Trimming stripped 10 bases from V and 6 bases from J, with 27 bases between. The CDR3, as DNA: TGTGCCAACACTACCCGCCTGCTAGTCGCCCATCCCGGGGAGCTGTTTTTT. This gives the protein CANTTRLLVAHPGELFF.

This clonotype was observed a handful of times. The chain couples TRBV6-2 or TRBV6-3 to TRBJ1-1; a weak D match, TRBD1 (5 bases). V was pared by 5 bases and J by 8 bases, with 12 bases between. The germline V gene encodes CDR1 MNHEY and CDR2 SVGEGT. This CDR3 has 12 amino acids. CDR3 in amino acids: CASSPGLLEAFF. The DNA for the CDR3 is TGTGCCAGCAGTCCGGGGCTACTCGAAGCTTTCTTT.

CDR3 sequence: CASRRTGEDEQYF. DNA of the CDR3: TGTGCCAGCAGGAGGACAGGGGAGGACGAGCAGTACTTC. The V and J genes are TRBV7-9 and TRBJ2-7; TRBD1 matches at 9 bases. The CDR3 is 13 amino acids. V was clipped by 6 bases and J by 5 bases; unmatched bases: 5. Looked up from germline, CDR1 is SEHNR and CDR2 is FQNEAQ (reference sequence).

V is TRBV6-5 and J is TRBJ2-2; no clear D. CDR1 is MNHEY and CDR2 is SVGAGI in the germline V gene. Trimming shortened V by 2 bases and J by 2 bases, and 12 bases separated the two germline ends. The CDR3 sequence is 16 residues long. CDR3 sequence (DNA): TGTGCCAGCAGTTACGGGCAAGGCAGCAACACCGGGGAGCTGTTTTTT. Translated: CASSYGQGSNTGELFF.

The rearrangement links TRBV5-1 to TRBJ1-6; perhaps TRBD1 as D (6 bases). Per the germline V gene, CDR1 is SGHRS and CDR2 is YFSETQ. V shed 0 bases and J shed 8 bases, with 15 bases lying between them. This CDR3 is 16 amino acids long. CDR3 DNA: TGCGCCAGCAGCTTGGGAGCTGATCAGGGGTATTCACCCCTCCACTTT. Protein sequence: CASSLGADQGYSPLHF.

V and J are TRBV2 and TRBJ1-1; TRBD1 agrees at 7 bases. Trimming removed 10 bases from V and 0 bases from J; junction bases left unmatched: 5. The germline CDR1 and CDR2 sequences are SNHLY and FYNNEI. This CDR3 has 13 amino acids. The CDR3 nucleotides read TGTGCCATTGACAGGGATGTGAACACTGAAGCTTTCTTT. This sequence encodes CAIDRDVNTEAFF.

This chain links TRBV4-3 with TRBJ1-2; TRBD1 might be the D (5 bases). Germline values: CDR1 LGHNA, CDR2 YSLEER. The CDR3 length is 17 residues. V gave up 0 bases and J gave up 4 bases, with 18 bases separating them. This chain's CDR3 is CASSQDLFAGGSYGYTF. CDR3 coding DNA: TGCGCCAGCAGCCAAGATCTTTTTGCCGGGGGGTCCTATGGCTACACCTTC.

A remark on this clonotype: A read error is possible here, since a much larger clone lies one base away. The V and J genes are TRBV7-3 and TRBJ2-2; D is unclear. CDR3 size: 13 residues. With 4 bases removed from V and 0 bases from J, the gap between germline ends came to 3 bases. CDR1 SGHTA and CDR2 FQGTGA come from the germline V gene. The DNA of the CDR3 is TGTGCCAGCAGCTCCCCGAACACCGGGGAGCTGTTTTTT. It encodes CASSSPNTGELFF.

This clonotype came up many times. The chain couples TRBV7-2 to TRBJ1-2; D possibly corresponds to TRBD1 (5 bases). This CDR3 has 13 residues. Trimming took 6 bases from V and 2 from J, leaving 10 bases between them. The V gene's germline CDR1 is SGHTA and CDR2 FQGNSA. CDR3 coding DNA: TGTGCCAGCAGAGCAGGGTCCAACTATGGCTACACCTTC. Residues: CASRAGSNYGYTF.

This clonotype came up a few times. The junction shows a germline mismatch at one end, possibly a read error. The chain employs TRBV7-2 and TRBJ2-3; 9 positions match TRBD2. The CDR3 has 15 amino acids. The germline gives CDR1 SGHTA, CDR2 FQGNSA. CDR3 nucleotides: TGTGTCAGCACCTCCTGGGCTAGCGGGGTGGATACGCAGTATTTT. This sequence encodes CVSTSWASGVDTQYF.

This clonotype has more than one count but fewer than ten. This chain uses TRBV6-6 with TRBJ2-1; weak D call: TRBD2 (5 bases). The V gene's germline CDR1 is MNHNY and CDR2 SVGAGI (reference sequence). The CDR3 runs to 14 residues. Trimming left V 4 bases short and J 6 bases short, with 13 bases between. The CDR3: CASSSRTLRNEQFF. Here the CDR3 DNA reads TGTGCCAGCAGTTCGAGGACTCTTCGCAATGAGCAGTTCTTC.

This clonotype was seen more than once but under ten times. The CDR3 DNA sequence: TGTGCCAGCAGTGAAGACAGGTCGGGGACCTATGAAAAACTGTTTTTT. Its protein is CASSEDRSGTYEKLFF. The J gene is TRBJ1-4, the V gene TRBV6-1; maybe TRBD1 (5 bases). CDR1 MNHNS and CDR2 SASEGT come from the germline V gene. This CDR3 has 16 residues. V was cut by 1 base and J by 6 bases, with 15 bases left in between.

The chain employs TRBV19 and TRBJ1-1, with TRBD1 as a possible D gene (5 bases). Per the germline V gene, CDR1 is LNHDA and CDR2 is SQIVND (reference sequence). V was cut by 7 bases and J by 1 base, with 16 bases left in between. CDR3 size: 15 residues. In DNA, the CDR3 is TGTGCCAGTACCCCAGGGTCCCCGACGAACACTGAAGCTTTCTTT. Protein product: CASTPGSPTNTEAFF.

The chain recombines TRBV24-1 with TRBJ2-3; maybe TRBD2 (5 bases). Trimming cost V 4 bases and J 3 bases, with 16 bases left between them. This CDR3 region has 16 residues. Germline V gene data show CDR1 as KGHDR and CDR2 as SFDVKD. The CDR3 coding sequence is TGTGCCACCAGTGACTCCTCGGGATTAGATACAGATACGCAGTATTTT. Protein: CATSDSSGLDTDTQYF.

This clonotype was seen a few times. The chain is built from TRBV19 and TRBJ1-5; possible D gene TRBD1, 5 bases. Germline V gene sequence: CDR1 LNHDA, CDR2 SQIVND (reference sequence). The CDR3 spans 15 residues. Trimming left V 6 bases short and J 0 bases short, with 12 bases between. This CDR3 is CASRSRTHSNQPQHF. The CDR3 nucleotides are TGTGCCAGTAGGTCCCGGACACATAGCAATCAGCCCCAGCATTTT.

The V and J genes are TRBV6-6 and TRBJ2-1, with D perhaps being TRBD1 or TRBD2 (5 bases each). This CDR3 region has 14 residues. V was clipped by 6 bases and J by 5 bases, with 14 bases between them. Germline CDR1 is MNHNY and CDR2 is SVGAGI (reference sequence). This CDR3 is CASRDPQGHNEQFF. The CDR3 bases are TGTGCCAGCAGGGACCCTCAGGGACACAATGAGCAGTTCTTC.

This clonotype has just a few counts. The V and J genes are TRBV6-2 or TRBV6-3 and TRBJ1-1; no firm D call. The CDR3 is 13 amino acids. V was clipped by 6 bases and J by 1 base, with 9 bases between them. The V gene's germline CDR1 is MNHEY and CDR2 SVGEGT. The CDR3 bases are TGTGCCAGCAGGCCCCCGAAGAACACTGAAGCTTTCTTT. This gives the protein CASRPPKNTEAFF.

In its sample, this clonotype was seen once. The V gene is TRBV10-3, the J gene TRBJ2-7, with D hard to call. The ends were cut back, 0 bases at V and 7 bases at J, with 19 bases in the middle. Per germline, CDR1 ENHRY and CDR2 SYGVKD. The CDR3 is 16 residues long. As DNA, the CDR3 is TGTGCCATCAGTGAGTCCGCCTTCGAAGGTCGCACGGAGCAGTACGTC. As protein: CAISESAFEGRTEQYV.

This clonotype was observed many times. This chain links TRBV7-3 with TRBJ2-3, with D possibly TRBD1 on 6 matching bases. CDR3 length equals 15 residues. Germline CDR1 and CDR2: SGHTA and FQGTGA. V lost 5 bases to trimming and J lost 0 bases, with 12 bases between them. CDR3 sequence reads: CASSLGQISTDTQYF. The DNA for the CDR3 is TGTGCCAGCAGCCTAGGACAGATCAGCACAGATACGCAGTATTTT. The entire variable domain, with the rest obtained from reference TRBV7-3 and TRBJ2-3, is as follows: GAGVSQTPSNKVTEKGKYVELRCDPISGHTALYWYRQSLGQGPEFLIYFQGTGAADDSGLPNDRFFAVRPEGSVSTLKIQRTERGDSAVYLCASSLGQISTDTQYFGPGTRLTVL.

This clonotype was observed at least ten times. This rearrangement joins TRBV7-8 to TRBJ1-4, with D maybe TRBD1 (6 bases). This CDR3 comprises 14 residues. The germline V and J ends were trimmed by 3 bases and 6 bases, with 11 bases remaining between them. Germline V gene sequence: CDR1 SGHVS, CDR2 FQNEAQ. Here the CDR3 reads CASSFEQGDEKLFF. The DNA for the CDR3 is TGTGCCAGCAGCTTTGAACAGGGCGATGAAAAACTGTTTTTT.

This sequence joins TRBV20-1 and TRBJ2-5; perhaps TRBD2 as D (6 bases). The CDR3 extends over 13 amino acids. Deletions cut 8 bases from V and 4 bases from J, with 17 bases between. Germline lookup yields CDR1 DFQATT and CDR2 SNEGSKA (reference sequence). CDR3 protein: CSPFGGGRETQYF. In nucleotides, the CDR3 is TGCAGTCCCTTCGGGGGAGGAAGAGAGACCCAGTACTTC.

This clonotype has only one observation. A single base separates this from a much larger clone, so it may be a read error. The chain couples TRBV11-1 to TRBJ2-1; 13 bases are a match to TRBD2. The CDR3 consists of 15 residues. In germline, CDR1 is SGHAT, CDR2 FQDESV (reference sequence). CDR3: CVSSLTSGGANEQFF. The CDR3 DNA is TGTGTCAGCAGCTTAACTAGCGGGGGGGCCAATGAGCAGTTCTTC.

This clonotype came up a few times. The chain links TRBV7-6 to TRBJ2-1; D tentatively fits TRBD1 or TRBD2 (5 bases each). The CDR3 runs to 15 residues. Trimming left V 5 bases short and J 12 bases short, with 23 bases between. CDR1 is SGHVS, CDR2 FNYEAQ, per germline. The CDR3 here is CASSPRGPGGGGQFF. DNA of the CDR3: TGTGCCAGCAGCCCCCGGGGCCCTGGGGGTGGTGGGCAGTTCTTC.

This clonotype appeared a few times. The J gene is TRBJ2-1, the V gene TRBV28; the match to TRBD1 covers 10 bases. The CDR3 consists of 15 residues. The J segment lost 7 bases and the V segment lost 6 bases, leaving 9 bases of the junction unmatched. Germline V gene lookup returns CDR1 MDHEN and CDR2 SYDVKM. The DNA for the CDR3 is TGTGCCAGCAGCCGGACAGGGGGTTTCGGGAATGAGCAGTTCTTC. Translation: CASSRTGGFGNEQFF.

The table lists this clonotype with a few counts. The chain has TRBV19 and TRBJ2-1; no firm D call. The CDR3 consists of 13 residues. The germline V and J ends were trimmed by 9 bases and 0 bases, with 9 bases remaining between them. In germline, CDR1 is LNHDA, CDR2 SQIVND (reference sequence). The CDR3 sequence is CASLGFSYNEQFF. CDR3 sequence (DNA): TGTGCCAGCCTAGGCTTCTCCTACAATGAGCAGTTCTTC.